This is a list of T cell receptor beta chains from one sample in a study of patients and donors after allogeneic stem cell transplantation. TCRdb re-called the RT-PCR reads with MiXCR, one entry per CDR3 protein. Seen here are tens of thousands of distinct CDR3 sequences, approximately 49% observed once, and the top ten hold around 55%. Sequenced material: blood, either unsorted or a sorted T cell fraction (not recorded which). These receptors all stem from a human donor who was either an allogeneic HSCT recipient or a stem cell or donor lymphocyte infusion donor (not recorded which). It is not recorded whose cells these are; they may come from a transplant donor. CDR3s include the opening cysteine and the closing phenylalanine or tryptophan. D genes are given only for firm matches. The size entry is marked missing in some rows and otherwise reads once, few, many or a size class.

abundance: few; d_gene: NA; v_gene: TRBV7-3; j_gene: TRBJ1-3; CDR3nt: TGTGCCAGCAGCTTAGAGCTTCAGTCTGGAAACACCATATATTTT; CDR3aa: CASSLELQSGNTIYF
abundance: few; d_gene: NA; v_gene: TRBV28; j_gene: TRBJ1-6; CDR3nt: TGTGCCAGCAGTTTAGGGACAAGATATAATTCACCCCTCCACTTT; CDR3aa: CASSLGTRYNSPLHF
abundance: NA; d_gene: TRBD2; v_gene: TRBV29-1; j_gene: TRBJ2-1; CDR3nt: TGCAGCGTTGAAGATCTGCTGGGACTAGCGGTGGGGAATGAGCAGTTCTTC; CDR3aa: CSVEDLLGLAVGNEQFF
abundance: NA; d_gene: NA; v_gene: TRBV12-3/TRBV12-4; j_gene: TRBJ1-2; CDR3nt: TGTGCCAGCAGTTTACTCCCCACGGAGAACTATGGCTACACCTTC; CDR3aa: CASSLLPTENYGYTF
abundance: NA; d_gene: NA; v_gene: TRBV7-6; j_gene: TRBJ2-3; CDR3nt: TGTGCCAGCAGGTCTGAGTGGACTAGCACAGATACGCAGTATTTT; CDR3aa: CASRSEWTSTDTQYF
abundance: NA; d_gene: NA; v_gene: TRBV12-3/TRBV12-4; j_gene: TRBJ1-6; CDR3nt: TGTGCCAGCAGTTTTTCTTGGGGTCGGCATTCACCCCTCCACTTT; CDR3aa: CASSFSWGRHSPLHF
abundance: NA; d_gene: NA; v_gene: TRBV4-3; j_gene: TRBJ1-6; CDR3nt: TGCGCCAGCAGCCAAGAGCCGGGACAATATAATTCACCCCTCCACTTT; CDR3aa: CASSQEPGQYNSPLHF
abundance: NA; d_gene: NA; v_gene: TRBV27; j_gene: TRBJ2-7; CDR3nt: TGTGCCAGCGGCCTCTCCTACGAGCAGTACTTC; CDR3aa: CASGLSYEQYF
abundance: NA; d_gene: NA; v_gene: TRBV20-1; j_gene: TRBJ2-1; CDR3nt: TGCAGTGCGATTCGCCGTAGAGATGAGCAGTTCTTC; CDR3aa: CSAIRRRDEQFF
abundance: NA; d_gene: NA; v_gene: TRBV20-1; j_gene: TRBJ2-1; CDR3nt: TGCAGTGCTAGAGTTCGGAAAGTGAGCTACAATGAGCAGTTCTTC; CDR3aa: CSARVRKVSYNEQFF
abundance: few; d_gene: NA; v_gene: TRBV7-2; j_gene: TRBJ1-2; CDR3nt: TGTGCCAGCAGCTTAGCGGCAGGGAATAATGGCTACACCTTC; CDR3aa: CASSLAAGNNGYTF
abundance: few; d_gene: TRBD1; v_gene: TRBV13; j_gene: TRBJ1-2; CDR3nt: TGTGCCAGCAGCCTACAGGACAGGGTTATAGTGGACTATGGCTACACCTTC; CDR3aa: CASSLQDRVIVDYGYTF
abundance: NA; d_gene: NA; v_gene: TRBV7-2; j_gene: TRBJ1-2; CDR3nt: TGTGCCAGCAGCCCGGACGGTATCGGTGGCTACACCTTC; CDR3aa: CASSPDGIGGYTF
abundance: NA; d_gene: NA; v_gene: TRBV20-1; j_gene: TRBJ1-1; CDR3nt: TGCAGTGCTAGAGATGAGCAGGGGAGGAACACTGAAGCTTTCTTT; CDR3aa: CSARDEQGRNTEAFF
abundance: NA; d_gene: TRBD1; v_gene: TRBV7-9; j_gene: TRBJ2-5; CDR3nt: TGTGCCAGCAGCTTCCCCCGGGACAGCCAAGAGACCCAGTACTTC; CDR3aa: CASSFPRDSQETQYF
abundance: once; d_gene: NA; v_gene: TRBV11-2; j_gene: TRBJ1-1; CDR3nt: TGTGCCTCACAGAAATCTTTAAGTGTGAACACTGAAGCTTTCTTT; CDR3aa: CASQKSLSVNTEAFF
abundance: NA; d_gene: TRBD1; v_gene: TRBV20-1; j_gene: TRBJ1-1; CDR3nt: TGCAGTGCGGGCCGACAGGGTAGTATTGAGAACACTGAAGCTTTCTTT; CDR3aa: CSAGRQGSIENTEAFF
abundance: NA; d_gene: NA; v_gene: TRBV12-3/TRBV12-4; j_gene: TRBJ1-5; CDR3nt: TGTGCCAGCAGTGGACACCAGGATCAGCCCCAGCATTTT; CDR3aa: CASSGHQDQPQHF
abundance: few; d_gene: NA; v_gene: TRBV29-1; j_gene: TRBJ1-1; CDR3nt: TGCAGCGTTAATCATCTAGTAATGAACACTGAAGCTTTCTTT; CDR3aa: CSVNHLVMNTEAFF
abundance: few; d_gene: TRBD1; v_gene: TRBV6-5; j_gene: TRBJ1-5; CDR3nt: TGTGCCAGCAGTTACGCCCGGGACAGCGTTCAGCCCCAGCATTTT; CDR3aa: CASSYARDSVQPQHF
abundance: few; d_gene: NA; v_gene: TRBV12-3/TRBV12-4; j_gene: TRBJ1-1; CDR3nt: TGTGCCAGCAGTTTTCAGAGAGTCATGAACACTGAAGCTTTCTTT; CDR3aa: CASSFQRVMNTEAFF
abundance: NA; d_gene: NA; v_gene: TRBV29-1; j_gene: TRBJ1-1; CDR3nt: TGCAGCGTCAATCCCAGGGGAGTTAACACTGAAGCTTTCTTT; CDR3aa: CSVNPRGVNTEAFF
abundance: NA; d_gene: NA; v_gene: TRBV11-2; j_gene: TRBJ2-1; CDR3nt: TGTGCCAGCAGCGAAGAGGCCCTTTACTCCCTTACCTACAATGAGCAGTTCTTC; CDR3aa: CASSEEALYSLTYNEQFF
abundance: NA; d_gene: NA; v_gene: TRBV7-2; j_gene: TRBJ2-1; CDR3nt: TGTGCCAGCAGCTCCCGTCGCCTGGGCTCCTACAATGAGCAGTTCTTC; CDR3aa: CASSSRRLGSYNEQFF
abundance: once; d_gene: TRBD1; v_gene: TRBV18; j_gene: TRBJ2-4; CDR3nt: TGTGCCAGCTCACGCTCGACAGGGGTTGAAAACATTCAGTACTTC; CDR3aa: CASSRSTGVENIQYF
abundance: NA; d_gene: TRBD1; v_gene: TRBV2; j_gene: TRBJ2-1; CDR3nt: TGTGCCAGTAGTATACCCCGGGACAGATATAGGAATGAGCAGTTCTTC; CDR3aa: CASSIPRDRYRNEQFF
abundance: NA; d_gene: NA; v_gene: TRBV28; j_gene: TRBJ1-1; CDR3nt: TGTGCCAGCAGCTCAGGTCTCAGTGAAGCTTTCTTT; CDR3aa: CASSSGLSEAFF
abundance: few; d_gene: NA; v_gene: TRBV28; j_gene: TRBJ1-5; CDR3nt: TGTGCCAGCAGTTTGAGAACTGGACTGATCAATCAGCCCCAGCATTTT; CDR3aa: CASSLRTGLINQPQHF
abundance: NA; d_gene: NA; v_gene: TRBV12-3/TRBV12-4; j_gene: TRBJ1-1; CDR3nt: TGTGCCAGCAGTTTGGGGCCACGAAACACTGAAGCTTTCTTT; CDR3aa: CASSLGPRNTEAFF
abundance: NA; d_gene: TRBD1; v_gene: TRBV7-2; j_gene: TRBJ1-5; CDR3nt: TGTGCCAGCAGCTTACTACAGGGGGCAAGTCAGCCCCAGCATTTT; CDR3aa: CASSLLQGASQPQHF
abundance: NA; d_gene: NA; v_gene: TRBV20-1; j_gene: TRBJ1-2; CDR3nt: TGCAGTGCAGAGAAACGACAGCAGCAGAACTATGGCTACACCTTC; CDR3aa: CSAEKRQQQNYGYTF
abundance: NA; d_gene: NA; v_gene: TRBV27; j_gene: TRBJ1-2; CDR3nt: TGTGCCAGCAGTTTAAGGCCCATTAGTCAATTTAACTATGGCTACACCTTC; CDR3aa: CASSLRPISQFNYGYTF
abundance: once; d_gene: TRBD1; v_gene: TRBV12-3/TRBV12-4; j_gene: TRBJ2-5; CDR3nt: TGTGCCAGCAGTTCGACAGGGGCAGAGACCCAGTACTTC; CDR3aa: CASSSTGAETQYF
abundance: few; d_gene: TRBD1; v_gene: TRBV7-2; j_gene: TRBJ1-2; CDR3nt: TGTGCCAGCAGCCCAGACAGGGGGCCCGCCGGGGGCTACACCTTC; CDR3aa: CASSPDRGPAGGYTF